Presented here are 21 T cell receptor beta chains from one specimen sequenced in a study of CD8 T cells in Susac syndrome. The authors reverse transcribed roughly 0.5 to 1 ug RNA with random hexamers. TCRdb independently ran MiXCR on the immunoSEQ multiplex PCR reads; one entry per CDR3 protein. The table records about 150,000 distinct CDR3 sequences, about 94% of them present only once. Sequencing was carried out using CD8+ T cells from PBMCs. The receptors stem from a human donor with multiple sclerosis.

V and J are TRBV4-3 and TRBJ1-5; a weak D match, TRBD1 (6 bases). CDR3 length: 16 amino acids. Per germline, CDR1 LGHNA and CDR2 YSLEER. Trimming pared 4 bases from V and 5 bases from J, leaving 18 bases between. The CDR3 DNA follows: TGCGCCAGCAGCCTAAGATGGGGCAGGGGCGATCAGCCCCAGCATTTT. It encodes CASSLRWGRGDQPQHF.

The genes are TRBV9 and TRBJ1-6, with a possible D match to TRBD1 (6 bases). CDR3 length equals 14 residues. Germline lookup yields CDR1 SGDLS and CDR2 YYNGEE. Trimming cost V 0 bases and J 6 bases, with 7 bases left between them. Here the CDR3 DNA reads TGTGCCAGCAGCGTAGACAGGGCTAATTCACCCCTCCACTTT. This gives the protein CASSVDRANSPLHF.

This chain uses TRBV28 with TRBJ1-1; 7 bases are shared with TRBD1. Trimming removed 7 bases from V and 7 bases from J; junction bases left unmatched: 9. This CDR3 contains 13 residues. Germline V gene data show CDR1 as MDHEN and CDR2 as SYDVKM. The CDR3 loop is CASIVRQGVEAFF. The CDR3 DNA reads as TGTGCCAGCATCGTCAGACAGGGAGTTGAAGCTTTCTTT.

This sequence joins TRBV28 and TRBJ2-3; D is unresolved. The CDR3 loop spans 14 amino acids. Between the trimmed V and J ends, which lost 7 bases and 5 bases, there was a span of 16 bases. CDR1 is MDHEN, CDR2 SYDVKM, per germline. CDR3 sequence: CASTPARKGDTQYF. CDR3 in DNA: TGTGCCAGCACCCCGGCCAGAAAGGGAGATACGCAGTATTTT.

The rearrangement uses TRBV7-9 and TRBJ1-1; no clear D gene. The germline V gene encodes CDR1 SEHNR and CDR2 FQNEAQ (reference sequence). The CDR3 has 13 residues. V gave up 5 bases and J gave up 8 bases, with 15 bases separating them. CDR3 residues: CASSPPGDREAFF. In DNA form, the CDR3 reads TGTGCCAGCAGCCCTCCGGGCGATCGAGAAGCTTTCTTT.

The chain uses TRBV27 and TRBJ1-1; a weak D match, TRBD1 (5 bases). The germline V and J ends were trimmed by 0 bases and 4 bases, with 15 bases remaining between them. CDR3 length: 16 residues. CDR1 MNHEY and CDR2 SMNVEV come from the germline V gene (reference sequence). CDR3 sequence: CASSLSRVRAGTEAFF. CDR3 DNA sequence: TGTGCCAGCAGTTTATCTAGAGTCAGGGCGGGCACTGAAGCTTTCTTT.

The chain employs TRBV20-1 and TRBJ2-1, with TRBD1 matching over 9 bases. CDR1 is DFQATT and CDR2 is SNEGSKA in the germline V gene (reference sequence). The CDR3 extends over 18 amino acids. Trimming at V came to 4 bases and at J to 3 bases, leaving 16 bases not matched to a gene. The CDR3 here is CSAKFHRGRIDYYNEQFF. As DNA, the CDR3 is TGCAGTGCTAAGTTCCACAGGGGGCGAATAGATTACTACAATGAGCAGTTCTTC.

The chain is built from TRBV5-1 and TRBJ2-1, with 11 bases lining up with TRBD1. CDR3 length equals 15 residues. The V gene end was trimmed by 2 bases and the J gene end by 6 bases; junction bases not matched to a gene: 4. From germline, CDR1 is SGHRS and CDR2 YFSETQ. CDR3 in DNA: TGCGCCAGCAGCTTATCGGGACAGGGGGTCAATGAGCAGTTCTTC. Translating gives CASSLSGQGVNEQFF.

The V gene is TRBV7-9, the J gene TRBJ2-1; D uncertain. The length of the CDR3 is 13 residues. CDR1 SEHNR and CDR2 FQNEAQ come from the germline V gene (reference sequence). The V gene lost 1 base and the J gene lost 3 bases, with 4 bases spanning the gap. The CDR3 region has the DNA TGTGCCAGCAGCTTAGAAGTCTACAATGAGCAGTTCTTC. Residues: CASSLEVYNEQFF.

This clonotype was seen once. The chain has TRBV6-6 and TRBJ2-7; tentatively, D is TRBD1 (6 bases). There are 16 residues in the CDR3. V lost 0 bases and J lost 7, with 19 bases in between. Germline values: CDR1 MNHNY, CDR2 SVGAGI (reference sequence). The CDR3 region is CASSYSKSRGDREQYF. The CDR3 bases are TGTGCCAGCAGTTACTCGAAGTCCAGGGGTGACCGTGAGCAGTACTTC.

This chain joins TRBV7-2 and TRBJ2-5, with a weak D call TRBD1 (6 bases). The germline gives CDR1 SGHTA, CDR2 FQGNSA. CDR3 length equals 17 residues. Trimming took off 2 bases at V and 1 base at J, with 17 bases between the two ends. The CDR3 protein is CASSLTAQGSSQETQYF. The CDR3 DNA sequence: TGTGCCAGCAGCTTAACGGCACAGGGTTCAAGCCAAGAGACCCAGTACTTC. Full variable domain (remainder filled in from reference TRBV7-2 and TRBJ2-5): GAGVSQSPSNKVTEKGKDVELRCDPISGHTALYWYRQSLGQGLEFLIYFQGNSAPDKSGLPSDRFSAERTGGSVSTLTIQRTQQEDSAVYLCASSLTAQGSSQETQYFGPGTRLLVL.

The chain recombines TRBV6-6 with TRBJ2-4; possibly TRBD1 for D (6 bases). The V and J ends lost 6 bases and 4 bases respectively, with 16 bases between them. This CDR3 spans 15 amino acids. From germline, CDR1 is MNHNY and CDR2 SVGAGI (reference sequence). The CDR3: CASSLQQGVKNIQYF. Written as DNA, the CDR3 is TGTGCCAGCAGCCTTCAACAGGGAGTTAAAAACATTCAGTACTTC.

The chain carries TRBV15 and TRBJ2-7, with TRBD1 as a possible D gene (5 bases). Germline values: CDR1 LNHNV, CDR2 YYDKDF (reference sequence). V lost 1 base, J lost 5 bases, and 9 bases lay in between. CDR3 length equals 13 residues. CDR3 loop: CATSRAQADEQYF. For the CDR3, the DNA is TGTGCCACCAGCAGAGCACAGGCGGACGAGCAGTACTTC.

This chain joins TRBV6-2 or TRBV6-3 and TRBJ2-1; D remains unclear. CDR1 is MNHEY and CDR2 is SVGEGT in the germline V gene. V lost 7 bases and J lost 7, with 17 bases in between. This CDR3 contains 14 residues. CDR3 bases: TGTGCCAGCACGACCCCATCGTGGGGAAATGAGCAGTTCTTC. Translated, it gives CASTTPSWGNEQFF.

V usage is TRBV18 and J usage is TRBJ2-3; no clear D gene. Trimming removed 0 bases at V and 0 bases at J, with 7 bases between. There are 15 residues in the CDR3. From germline, CDR1 is KGHSH and CDR2 LQKENI. The CDR3 DNA is TGTGCCAGCTCACCACCAGGGAAGAGCACAGATACGCAGTATTTT. This codes for CASSPPGKSTDTQYF.

CDR3 coding DNA: TGTGCCAGCAGTTACCATACCGGGTCAGGCGTGGGCTACACCTTC. It encodes CASSYHTGSGVGYTF. The chain couples TRBV6-5 to TRBJ1-2; D not certain. CDR1 is MNHEY, CDR2 SVGAGI, per germline. This CDR3 has 15 residues. The V end was cut by 2 bases, the J end by 8 bases, with 18 bases between.

The chain joins TRBV28 to TRBJ2-1, with 7 bases that match TRBD1. This CDR3 contains 14 residues. V shed 9 bases and J 3 bases; nucleotides not matched to a gene: 8. CDR1 is MDHEN, CDR2 SYDVKM, per germline. CDR3 amino acids: CASETGQNYNEQFF. Written as DNA, the CDR3 is TGTGCCAGTGAAACGGGACAGAACTACAATGAGCAGTTCTTC.

Only one count was recorded for this clonotype. J is TRBJ1-1 and V is TRBV12-3 or TRBV12-4; possibly TRBD1 for D (6 bases). The CDR3 has 13 amino acids. Between the trimmed V and J ends, which lost 10 bases and 3 bases, there was a span of 15 bases. The CDR3 coding sequence is TGTGCCACCGTGGGGGCTCCGGACACTGAAGCTTTCTTT. Protein sequence: CATVGAPDTEAFF.

This clonotype was found once. The genes are TRBV2 and TRBJ1-2; D might be TRBD1 (6 bases). Trimming took off 6 bases at V and 7 bases at J, with 15 bases between the two ends. The germline gives CDR1 SNHLY, CDR2 FYNNEI. This CDR3 spans 13 amino acids. The CDR3 region has the DNA TGTGCCAGCAGCGTCGGGGGGGCCATTGGCTACACCTTC. Translated: CASSVGGAIGYTF. The variable domain in full, with the rest retrieved from reference TRBV2 and TRBJ1-2, is EPEVTQTPSHQVTQMGQEVILRCVPISNHLYFYWYRQILGQKVEFLVSFYNNEISEKSEIFDDQFSVERPDGSNFTLKIRSTKLEDSAMYFCASSVGGAIGYTFGSGTRLTVV.

The chain couples TRBV14 to TRBJ1-2; D is unclear. V lost 0 bases and J 6 bases, leaving 17 bases between the germline ends. Germline V gene lookup returns CDR1 SGHDN and CDR2 FVKESK. CDR3 size: 16 residues. The CDR3 loop reads CASSQDQARQRNGYTF. The CDR3 region has the DNA TGTGCCAGCAGCCAAGATCAGGCCCGGCAGAGAAATGGCTACACCTTC. The full variable domain, rest sourced from reference TRBV14 and TRBJ1-2, is EAGVTQFPSHSVIEKGQTVTLRCDPISGHDNLYWYRRVMGKEIKFLLHFVKESKQDESGMPNNRFLAERTGGTYSTLKVQPAELEDSGVYFCASSQDQARQRNGYTFGSGTRLTVV.

The J gene is TRBJ1-5, the V gene TRBV2; D is unclear. CDR1 is SNHLY and CDR2 is FYNNEI in the germline V gene. The CDR3 runs 15 residues. The V end lost 3 bases, the J end lost 2 bases, and 11 bases lay between the germline ends. The CDR3 DNA reads TGTGCCAGCAGTGACCCGATGACGGGCAATCAGCCCCAGCATTTT. Amino acids: CASSDPMTGNQPQHF.